This TCR beta chain comes out of a study of spatial heterogeneity in lung cancer. Across the study: From matched bulk RNA-seq came a T cell module score, which showed a strong correlation with TCR transcript counts in tumor regions. Points from the study as a whole: Tumor mutation counts were tracked by expanded intratumoral alpha and beta TCR counts.

The time point is: sample taken at primary tumor resection. TCRdb redid the calling of the 5' RACE reads with MiXCR, one entry per CDR3 protein. The profile covers about 6,800 distinct CDR3 sequences, with around 15% appearing a single time and about 10% taken by the ten largest. This clonotype was counted ten times or more. What it binds is unknown. Trimming stripped 0 bases from V and 2 bases from J, with 17 bases between. Germline loops: CDR1 SGHRS, CDR2 YFSETQ. The CDR3 loop spans 17 amino acids. The receptor was isolated from a male donor with early-stage non-small cell lung cancer. Sequencing was performed on lung tumor tissue, taken at surgery. This sequence joins TRBV5-1 and TRBJ1-1; D remains ambiguous. The CDR3 here is CASSLDRAYEINTEAFF. CDR3 in DNA: TGCGCCAGCAGCTTGGACAGAGCTTACGAGATTAACACTGAAGCTTTCTTT. The full variable domain, in which reference TRBV5-1 and TRBJ1-1 provide the parts outside the CDR3, is KAGVTQTPRYLIKTRGQQVTLSCSPISGHRSVSWYQQTPGQGLQFLFEYFSETQRNKGNFPGRFSGRQFSNSRSEMNVSTLELGDSALYLCASSLDRAYEINTEAFFGQGTRLTVV.